The 13 T cell receptor beta chains given below trace back to one sample, sequenced in a study of blood T cells in healthy people across ages. Together with a sample-barcoded 5' primer, a J-beta primer mix was included in a second PCR lasting about 7 to 11 cycles. TCRdb used MiXCR to reprocess the 5' RACE reads, holding one entry per CDR3 protein. The profile shows hundreds of thousands of distinct CDR3 sequences, roughly 20% of them singletons. The sample comprised blood. The receptors come from a man in his 70s in good health.

This clonotype showed up just a few times. Just one base apart from a much larger clone, this may be a read error. This chain joins TRBV6-6 and TRBJ1-5; D not resolved. Trimming cost V 6 bases and J 4 bases, with 10 bases left between them. CDR3 length: 13 amino acids. Germline CDR1 MNHNY, CDR2 SVGAGI (reference sequence). The CDR3 nucleotides read TGTGCCAGCAGATTAGGACGGAATCAGCCCCAGCATTTT. It translates to CASRLGRNQPQHF.

This chain connects TRBV5-1 to TRBJ2-1; the D is unclear. CDR1 and CDR2 (germline): SGHRS, YFSETQ. The CDR3 is made up of 16 amino acids. Trimming removed 0 bases at V and 0 bases at J, with 10 bases between. The DNA of the CDR3 is TGCGCCAGCAGCTTGGGTAGGACGGGCTCCTACAATGAGCAGTTCTTC. Translating it yields CASSLGRTGSYNEQFF.

This clonotype was counted ten times or more. The chain recombines TRBV3-1 with TRBJ2-7, with D perhaps given as TRBD1 or TRBD2 (5 bases each). The CDR3 sequence is 14 residues long. The V end was cut by 3 bases, the J end by 3 bases, with 12 bases between. Germline CDR1 is LGHDT and CDR2 is YNNKEL (reference sequence). The CDR3 DNA reads as TGTGCCAGCAGCCAGGTTGGGACGGGCTACGAGCAGTACTTC. This sequence encodes CASSQVGTGYEQYF.

The V call is TRBV12-3 or TRBV12-4, the J call TRBJ1-1, with 7 bases aligning to TRBD1. Trimming at V came to 2 bases and at J to 2 bases, leaving 8 bases not matched to a gene. The CDR3 is 16 amino acids. This CDR3 reads CASSLRKTGVNTEAFF. CDR3 in DNA: TGTGCCAGCAGTTTACGTAAAACAGGGGTTAACACTGAAGCTTTCTTT.

This clonotype was picked up a small number of times. This chain links TRBV12-3 or TRBV12-4 with TRBJ1-1, with D unclear. Trimming cost V 5 bases and J 1 base, with 8 bases left between them. The CDR3 is 13 amino acids. CDR3 in DNA: TGTGCCAGCAGTCAGGCACAGAACACTGAAGCTTTCTTT. This translates into CASSQAQNTEAFF.

V gene TRBV13 combines with J gene TRBJ2-5, with D perhaps matching TRBD2 (5 bases). CDR1 PRHDT and CDR2 FYEKMQ come from the germline V gene (reference sequence). This CDR3 comprises 12 residues. Trimming shortened V by 6 bases and J by 7 bases, and 12 bases separated the two germline ends. Here the CDR3 DNA reads TGTGCCAGCAGGGTTGGGAGAGGGACCCAGTACTTC. Protein: CASRVGRGTQYF.

This clonotype was observed a few times. The V call is TRBV5-1, the J call TRBJ2-1, with D possibly being TRBD2 (5 bases). Germline CDR1 and CDR2: SGHRS and YFSETQ. The germline V and J ends were trimmed by 0 bases and 7 bases, with 8 bases remaining between them. The length of the CDR3 is 13 residues. The CDR3 region is CASSLGGENEQFF. CDR3 nucleotides: TGCGCCAGCAGCTTGGGTGGGGAGAATGAGCAGTTCTTC.

The chain links TRBV4-1 to TRBJ2-4; TRBD2 matches 12 bases. This CDR3 contains 19 residues. With V trimmed by 3 bases and J by 6 bases, 15 bases remained unmatched. Germline lookup yields CDR1 MGHRA and CDR2 YSYEKL. The CDR3 region has the DNA TGCGCCAGCAGCCATGAACTTCCTAGACTAGCGGGAGTGGGAAACATTCAGTACTTC. Translation: CASSHELPRLAGVGNIQYF.

The rearrangement links TRBV9 to TRBJ1-1, with no clear D. V was cut by 4 bases and J by 7 bases, with 14 bases left in between. Germline-derived CDR1 and CDR2 are SGDLS and YYNGEE. The CDR3 extends over 13 amino acids. DNA for the CDR3: TGTGCCAGCAGCCCCGAACTGGGGAGTGAAGCTTTCTTT. Amino acids: CASSPELGSEAFF.

This clonotype was seen only a few times. The V and J genes are TRBV20-1 and TRBJ2-7; 11 bases map to TRBD2. CDR1 is DFQATT, CDR2 SNEGSKA, per germline (reference sequence). CDR3 length: 15 residues. Germline trimming cut 6 bases from V and 3 bases from J; bases unmatched to any gene: 10. The CDR3 loop reads CSANPLAGANYEQYF. The CDR3 DNA reads TGCAGTGCCAATCCACTAGCGGGGGCCAACTACGAGCAGTACTTC.

The rearrangement uses TRBV19 and TRBJ1-2; D uncertain. V was cut by 7 bases and J by 6 bases, with 15 bases left in between. This CDR3 has 13 amino acids. The germline V gene encodes CDR1 LNHDA and CDR2 SQIVND (reference sequence). CDR3 amino acids: CASTDPGVDGYTF. Here the CDR3 DNA reads TGTGCCAGTACCGATCCCGGGGTGGATGGCTACACCTTC. The entire variable domain, with the rest obtained from reference TRBV19 and TRBJ1-2, is as follows: DGGITQSPKYLFRKEGQNVTLSCEQNLNHDAMYWYRQDPGQGLRLIYYSQIVNDFQKGDIAEGYSVSREKKESFPLTVTSAQKNPTAFYLCASTDPGVDGYTFGSGTRLTVV.

This clonotype was seen many times. The chain has TRBV14 and TRBJ2-5, with no clear D. Germline-derived CDR1 and CDR2 are SGHDN and FVKESK. The CDR3 spans 13 residues. Trimming left V 4 bases short and J 0 bases short, with 6 bases between. CDR3 coding DNA: TGTGCCAGCAGCCGTGGGAACCAAGAGACCCAGTACTTC. Translation gives CASSRGNQETQYF.

This clonotype was seen a few times. The chain combines TRBV29-1 with TRBJ2-3, with no clear D. This CDR3 has 13 amino acids. Germline lookup yields CDR1 SQVTM and CDR2 ANQGSEA. V lost 4 bases to trimming and J lost 4 bases, with 12 bases between them. The CDR3 coding sequence is TGCAGCGTTGCCCAGGCCGTTCCAGATACGCAGTATTTT. The encoded protein is CSVAQAVPDTQYF.